These 18 T cell receptor beta chains were sequenced from one sample in a study of blood T cell repertoires in COVID-19. Here immunoSEQ multiplex PCR was the method, and the copy in TCRdb shows in-frame clones only, minus some. Of some 170,000 clones in the sample, about 90% were seen once. Sequencing input: PBMCs or T cells enriched from blood (not recorded which). The origin of the receptors is a human donor with acute COVID-19. The donor label of this sample is uncertain.

Turning to this clone: The sample holds other DNA sequences that translate to the same CDR3. The chain uses TRBV9 and TRBJ1-4; 10 bases fit TRBD1. The germline CDR1 and CDR2 sequences are SGDLS and YYNGEE. The ends lost 0 bases at V and 8 bases at J; junction bases unmatched: 4. The CDR3 covers 15 residues. CDR3 loop: CASSVGQGAREKLFF. DNA for the CDR3: TGTGCCAGCAGCGTAGGACAGGGGGCACGGGAAAAACTGTTTTTT.

This clone was detected only once. This chain connects TRBV3-1 (or the pseudogene TRBV3-2) to TRBJ1-1, with 8 bases fitting TRBD1. The CDR3 has 15 amino acids. CDR1 is LGHDT, CDR2 YNNKEL, per germline (reference sequence). Trimming cost V 0 bases and J 1 base; bases outside gene matches: 1. The CDR3 DNA reads as TGTGCCAGCAGCCAAGAAGGGACAGGGAACACTGAAGCTTTCTTT. Amino acids: CASSQEGTGNTEAFF.

The chain uses TRBV11-2 and TRBJ2-5, with D perhaps TRBD2 (7 bases). Germline V CDR1 and CDR2: SGHAT, FQNNGV. Trimming cost V 0 bases and J 3 bases, with 17 bases left between them. The CDR3 length is 17 residues. The CDR3 here is CASSLDGWGGHKETQYF. In DNA, the CDR3 is TGTGCCAGCAGCTTAGATGGGTGGGGGGGCCACAAAGAGACCCAGTACTTC.

The gene calls are TRBV11-2 and TRBJ2-5; 9 bases are a match to TRBD1. Trimming cost V 5 bases and J 4 bases; bases outside gene matches: 8. The CDR3 is 15 amino acids. CDR1 and CDR2 (germline): SGHAT, FQNNGV. The CDR3 here is CASSTGQGKGETQYF. The CDR3 bases are TGTGCCAGCAGCACCGGACAGGGGAAGGGAGAGACCCAGTACTTC.

This chain connects TRBV7-3 to TRBJ1-2, with 8 bases that match TRBD1. Germline lookup yields CDR1 SGHTA and CDR2 FQGTGA. The CDR3 has 15 amino acids. V dropped 5 bases and J dropped 7; count of bases not matched to a gene: 12. CDR3 bases: TGTGCCAGCAGCCAAAATCAGGACAGGGAAAGTGGCTACACCTTC. Residues: CASSQNQDRESGYTF.

The chain links TRBV30 to TRBJ2-1; TRBD1 matches at 8 bases. V lost 1 base to trimming and J lost 6 bases; unmatched junction nucleotides: 2. Germline CDR1 reads GTSNPN; CDR2 reads SVGIG (reference sequence). The CDR3 has 13 residues. CDR3 nucleotides: TGTGCCTGGAGTGCCGGGACAGGCAATGAGCAGTTCTTC. This sequence encodes CAWSAGTGNEQFF.

The chain recombines TRBV7-9 with TRBJ1-1, with D uncertain. With 3 bases removed from V and 2 bases from J, the gap between germline ends came to 10 bases. The CDR3 is 14 residues long. Per the germline V gene, CDR1 is SEHNR and CDR2 is FQNEAQ (reference sequence). CDR3 sequence: CASSFLTENTEAFF. CDR3 bases: TGTGCCAGCAGCTTTCTTACTGAAAACACTGAAGCTTTCTTT.

The J gene is TRBJ1-2, the V gene TRBV27; D is perhaps TRBD1 (6 bases). The CDR3 runs to 14 residues. Per germline, CDR1 MNHEY and CDR2 SMNVEV (reference sequence). V lost 5 bases, J lost 6 bases, and 16 bases lay in between. CDR3 protein: CASSRPDSPNGYTF. CDR3 bases: TGTGCCAGCAGTAGACCGGACAGTCCCAATGGCTACACCTTC.

The gene calls are TRBV10-3 and TRBJ1-5; unclear D gene. Deletions cut 6 bases from V and 3 bases from J, with 12 bases between. CDR1 is ENHRY and CDR2 is SYGVKD in the germline V gene. This CDR3 region has 14 residues. Written as DNA, the CDR3 is TGTGCCATCAGCACAGAGGGAGTCAATCAGCCCCAGCATTTT. This translates into CAISTEGVNQPQHF.

For this clone: Additional DNA sequences in this sample encode the identical CDR3. This chain links TRBV4-3 with TRBJ2-7, with D possibly TRBD2 on 7 matching bases. The CDR3 is 15 residues long. Germline V CDR1 and CDR2: LGHNA, YSLEER. Trimming removed 3 bases from V and 2 bases from J, with 14 bases in between. The CDR3 DNA reads as TGCGCCAGCAGCCAGGGACGGGGGGCCCCCTACGAGCAGTACTTC. The encoded protein is CASSQGRGAPYEQYF.

V usage is TRBV19 and J usage is TRBJ1-5; 7 bases line up with TRBD1. Trimming took 8 bases from V and 4 from J; bases not matched to a gene: 14. Germline V gene data show CDR1 as LNHDA and CDR2 as SQIVND (reference sequence). The CDR3 contains 16 residues. Here the CDR3 reads CASDTQGGLGNQPQHF. For the CDR3, the DNA is TGTGCCAGTGACACTCAAGGGGGCTTAGGGAATCAGCCCCAGCATTTT.

This clone was seen many times. The rearrangement joins TRBV5-1 to TRBJ1-2; 7 bases map to TRBD1. CDR3 length equals 15 residues. From germline, CDR1 is SGHRS and CDR2 YFSETQ. V lost 0 bases to trimming and J lost 6 bases; unmatched junction nucleotides: 8. The CDR3 region is CASSLATGDRNGYTF. As DNA, the CDR3 is TGCGCCAGCAGCTTGGCCACAGGGGATAGGAATGGCTACACCTTC.

V and J are TRBV9 and TRBJ2-1; 11 bases match TRBD2. J gave up 3 bases and V 4 bases, and 6 bases lay outside the gene matches. Germline V gene lookup returns CDR1 SGDLS and CDR2 YYNGEE. The CDR3 totals 16 residues. The CDR3 sequence: CASSTSGTSGYNEQFF. CDR3 bases: TGTGCCAGCAGCACTTCCGGGACTAGCGGCTACAATGAGCAGTTCTTC.

This rearrangement joins TRBV10-3 to TRBJ1-4, with TRBD1 matching 7 bases. Germline V gene data show CDR1 as ENHRY and CDR2 as SYGVKD. V was pared by 7 bases and J by 4 bases, with 9 bases of the junction left unmatched. This CDR3 contains 15 residues. In DNA, the CDR3 is TGTGCCATCAAAGGGGGCGGGACAGATAATGAAAAACTGTTTTTT. Translated, it gives CAIKGGGTDNEKLFF.

V usage is TRBV7-2 and J usage is TRBJ2-2, with 10 bases matching TRBD2. Germline CDR1 SGHTA, CDR2 FQGNSA. CDR3 size: 16 residues. J lost 0 bases, V lost 5 bases, and 3 bases had no gene match. CDR3 bases: TGTGCCAGCAGCCCCACTAGCGGGGCGAACACCGGGGAGCTGTTTTTT. This gives the protein CASSPTSGANTGELFF. The full variable domain, rest sourced from reference TRBV7-2 and TRBJ2-2, is GAGVSQSPSNKVTEKGKDVELRCDPISGHTALYWYRQSLGQGLEFLIYFQGNSAPDKSGLPSDRFSAERTGGSVSTLTIQRTQQEDSAVYLCASSPTSGANTGELFFGEGSRLTVL.

V gene TRBV27 combines with J gene TRBJ1-5, with 7 bases that match TRBD1. The trim removed 0 bases at V and 6 bases at J, leaving 5 bases unmatched. CDR3 size: 15 residues. Looked up from germline, CDR1 is MNHEY and CDR2 is SMNVEV (reference sequence). This CDR3 is CASSLSYRGGQPQHF. DNA for the CDR3: TGTGCCAGCAGTTTATCCTACAGGGGCGGTCAGCCCCAGCATTTT.

The chain has TRBV3-1 (or the pseudogene TRBV3-2) and TRBJ2-7, with D possibly TRBD1 on 5 matching bases. CDR3 length: 14 residues. V was cut by 0 bases and J by 5 bases, with 11 bases left in between. Germline CDR1 LGHDT, CDR2 YNNKEL (reference sequence). CDR3 DNA sequence: TGTGCCAGCAGCCAAGATACATTAGGGGACGAGCAGTACTTC. As protein: CASSQDTLGDEQYF.

CDR3 sequence reads: CASSPSTGTNEKLFF. The CDR3 DNA reads as TGTGCCAGCAGTCCAAGTACGGGAACTAATGAAAAACTGTTTTTT. This chain joins TRBV9 and TRBJ1-4; D remains unclear. V lost 5 bases, J lost 1 base, and 12 bases lay in between. This CDR3 is built from 15 residues. The germline V gene encodes CDR1 SGDLS and CDR2 YYNGEE.